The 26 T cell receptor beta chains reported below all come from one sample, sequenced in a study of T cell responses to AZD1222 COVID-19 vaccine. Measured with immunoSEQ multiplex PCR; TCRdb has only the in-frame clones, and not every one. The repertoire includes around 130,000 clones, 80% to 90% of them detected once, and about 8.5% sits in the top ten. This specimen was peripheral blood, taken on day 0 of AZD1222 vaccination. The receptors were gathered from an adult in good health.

Here the CDR3 reads CASSLEEGQPQHF. CDR3 DNA sequence: TGTGCCAGCAGCTTAGAAGAGGGTCAGCCCCAGCATTTT. J is TRBJ1-5 and V is TRBV11-3, with D unclear. CDR1 is SGHNT, CDR2 YENEEA, per germline. The CDR3 totals 13 residues. V dropped 0 bases and J dropped 6 bases, with 6 bases sitting between them.

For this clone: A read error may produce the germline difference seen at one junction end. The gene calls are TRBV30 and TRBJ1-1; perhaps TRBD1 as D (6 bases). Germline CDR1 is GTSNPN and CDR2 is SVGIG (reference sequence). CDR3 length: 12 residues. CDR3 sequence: CAWIIGGTLRAF. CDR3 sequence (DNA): TGTGCCTGGATCATTGGCGGGACACTCCGGGCCTTT.

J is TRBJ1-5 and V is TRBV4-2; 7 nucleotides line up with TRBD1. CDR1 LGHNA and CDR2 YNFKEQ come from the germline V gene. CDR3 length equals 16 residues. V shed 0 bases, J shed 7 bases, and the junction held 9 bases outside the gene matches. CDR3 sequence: CASSQDTGAPDQPQHF. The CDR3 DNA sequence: TGTGCCAGCAGCCAAGATACAGGGGCTCCCGACCAGCCCCAGCATTTT.

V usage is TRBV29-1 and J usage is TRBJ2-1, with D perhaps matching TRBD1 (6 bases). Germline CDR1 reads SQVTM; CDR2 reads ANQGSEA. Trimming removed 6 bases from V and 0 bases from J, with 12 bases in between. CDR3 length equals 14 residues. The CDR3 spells CSVGDTFSYNEQFF. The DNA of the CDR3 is TGCAGCGTGGGGGACACTTTCTCCTACAATGAGCAGTTCTTC.

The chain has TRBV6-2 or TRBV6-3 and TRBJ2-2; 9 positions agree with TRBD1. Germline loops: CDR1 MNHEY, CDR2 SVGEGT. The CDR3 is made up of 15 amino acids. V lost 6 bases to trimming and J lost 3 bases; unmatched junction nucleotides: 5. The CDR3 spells CASSRTGADTGELFF. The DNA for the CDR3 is TGTGCCAGCAGCCGGACAGGGGCGGACACCGGGGAGCTGTTTTTT.

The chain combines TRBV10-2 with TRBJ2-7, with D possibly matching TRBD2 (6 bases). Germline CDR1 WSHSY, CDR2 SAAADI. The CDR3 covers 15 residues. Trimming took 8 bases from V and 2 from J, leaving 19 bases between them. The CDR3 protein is CASGGEERGPYEQYF. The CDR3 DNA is TGCGCCAGCGGAGGGGAGGAGCGTGGGCCCTACGAGCAGTACTTC.

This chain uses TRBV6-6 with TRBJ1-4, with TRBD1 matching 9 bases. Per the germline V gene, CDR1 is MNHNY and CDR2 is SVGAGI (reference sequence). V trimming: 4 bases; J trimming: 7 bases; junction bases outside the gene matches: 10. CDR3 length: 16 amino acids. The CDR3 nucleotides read TGTGCCAGCAGTTCAGCCGGGACAGGGATATTTGAAAAACTGTTTTTT. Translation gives CASSSAGTGIFEKLFF.

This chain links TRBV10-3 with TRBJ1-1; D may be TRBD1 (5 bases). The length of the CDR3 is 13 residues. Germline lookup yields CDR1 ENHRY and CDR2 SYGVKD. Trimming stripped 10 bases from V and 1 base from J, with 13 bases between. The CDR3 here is CATHGQQNTEAFF. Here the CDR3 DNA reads TGTGCCACCCATGGACAACAGAACACTGAAGCTTTCTTT.

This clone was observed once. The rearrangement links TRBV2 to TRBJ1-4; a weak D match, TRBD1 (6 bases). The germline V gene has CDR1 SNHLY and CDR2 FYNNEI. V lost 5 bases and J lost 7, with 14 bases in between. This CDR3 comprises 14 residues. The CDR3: CASSSGGAGEKLFF. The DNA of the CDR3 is TGTGCCAGCAGTTCCGGGGGCGCTGGTGAAAAACTGTTTTTT.

CDR3 residues: CASSYSTRRAQHF. The CDR3 nucleotides are TGTGCCAGCAGTTACTCGACCAGGCGAGCCCAGCATTTT. This chain connects TRBV6-5 to TRBJ1-5; no definite D call. This CDR3 has 13 residues. The germline CDR1 and CDR2 sequences are MNHEY and SVGAGI. V lost 0 bases to trimming and J lost 11 bases, with 11 bases between them.

CDR3 sequence reads: CASRSPPGQGSYEQYF. DNA for the CDR3: TGCGCCAGCAGATCACCTCCGGGACAGGGCTCCTACGAGCAGTACTTC. J is TRBJ2-7 and V is TRBV5-1; TRBD1 matches at 9 bases. Losses at the gene ends were 5 bases for V and 0 bases for J; bases not matched to a gene: 9. Germline-derived CDR1 and CDR2 are SGHRS and YFSETQ. The CDR3 runs 16 residues.

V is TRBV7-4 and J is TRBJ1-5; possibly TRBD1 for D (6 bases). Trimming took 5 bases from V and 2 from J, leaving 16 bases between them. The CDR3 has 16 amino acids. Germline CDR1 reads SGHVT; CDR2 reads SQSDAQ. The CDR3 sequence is CASSPTGGDCNQPQHF. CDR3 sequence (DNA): TGTGCCAGCAGCCCAACGGGGGGCGATTGCAATCAGCCCCAGCATTTT.

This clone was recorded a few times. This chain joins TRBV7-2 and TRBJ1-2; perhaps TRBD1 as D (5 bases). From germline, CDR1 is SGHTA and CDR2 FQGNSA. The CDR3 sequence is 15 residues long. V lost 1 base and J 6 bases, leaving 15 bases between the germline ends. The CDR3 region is CASSLDTGGGDGYTF. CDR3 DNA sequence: TGTGCCAGCAGCTTAGATACGGGCGGGGGAGATGGCTACACCTTC.

The DNA for the CDR3 is TGCGCCAGCAGCTTAACAGGGGGCTACGAGCAGTACTTC. Translating it yields CASSLTGGYEQYF. The chain combines TRBV5-1 with TRBJ2-7; 8 bases fit TRBD1. The CDR3 contains 13 residues. The germline CDR1 and CDR2 sequences are SGHRS and YFSETQ. V was pared by 2 bases and J by 3 bases, with 1 base of the junction left unmatched.

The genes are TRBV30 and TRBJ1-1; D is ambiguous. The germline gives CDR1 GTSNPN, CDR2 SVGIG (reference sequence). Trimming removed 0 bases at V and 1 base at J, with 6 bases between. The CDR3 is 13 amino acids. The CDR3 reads CAWSVGGNTEAFF. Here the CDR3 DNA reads TGTGCCTGGAGTGTTGGAGGGAACACTGAAGCTTTCTTT.

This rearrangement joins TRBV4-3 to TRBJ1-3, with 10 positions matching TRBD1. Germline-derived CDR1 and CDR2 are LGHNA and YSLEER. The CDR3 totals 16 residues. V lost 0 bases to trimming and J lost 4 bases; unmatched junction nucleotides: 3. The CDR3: CASSQEWTGGGNTIYF. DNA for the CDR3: TGCGCCAGCAGCCAAGAGTGGACAGGGGGAGGAAACACCATATATTTT.

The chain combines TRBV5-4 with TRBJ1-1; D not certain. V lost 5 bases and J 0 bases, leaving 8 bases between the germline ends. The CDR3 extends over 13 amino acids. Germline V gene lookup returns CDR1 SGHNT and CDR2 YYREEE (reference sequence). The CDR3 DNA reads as TGTGCCAGCAGGGATATAATGAACACTGAAGCTTTCTTT. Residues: CASRDIMNTEAFF.

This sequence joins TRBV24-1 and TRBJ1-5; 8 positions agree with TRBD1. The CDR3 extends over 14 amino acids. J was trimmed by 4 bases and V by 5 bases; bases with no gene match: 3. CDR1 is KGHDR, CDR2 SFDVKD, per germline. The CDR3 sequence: CATSVTGGNQPQHF. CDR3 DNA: TGTGCCACCAGTGTAACAGGGGGGAATCAGCCCCAGCATTTT.

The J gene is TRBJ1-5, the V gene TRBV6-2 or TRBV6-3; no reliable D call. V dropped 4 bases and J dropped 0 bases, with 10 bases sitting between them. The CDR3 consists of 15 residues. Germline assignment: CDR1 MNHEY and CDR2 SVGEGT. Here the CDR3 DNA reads TGTGCCAGCAGTTTCCTTACAGATAGCAATCAGCCCCAGCATTTT. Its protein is CASSFLTDSNQPQHF.

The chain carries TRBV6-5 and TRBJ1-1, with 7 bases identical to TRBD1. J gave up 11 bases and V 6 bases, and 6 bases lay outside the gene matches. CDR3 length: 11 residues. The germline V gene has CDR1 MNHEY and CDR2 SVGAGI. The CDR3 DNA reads TGTGCCAGCAGACTACAGGGGAGGGCTTTCTTT. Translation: CASRLQGRAFF.

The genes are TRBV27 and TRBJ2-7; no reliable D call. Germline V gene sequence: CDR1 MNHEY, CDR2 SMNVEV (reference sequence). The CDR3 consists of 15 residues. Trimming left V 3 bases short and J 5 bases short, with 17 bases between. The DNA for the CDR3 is TGTGCCAGCAGTTTGGGGTCACAGATCAACCACGAGCAGTACTTC. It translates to CASSLGSQINHEQYF.

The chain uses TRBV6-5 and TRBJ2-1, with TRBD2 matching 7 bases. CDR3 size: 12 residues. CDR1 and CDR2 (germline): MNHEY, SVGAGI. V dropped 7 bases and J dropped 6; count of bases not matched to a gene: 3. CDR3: CASTPGGNEQFF. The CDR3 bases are TGTGCCAGCACCCCGGGGGGCAATGAGCAGTTCTTC.

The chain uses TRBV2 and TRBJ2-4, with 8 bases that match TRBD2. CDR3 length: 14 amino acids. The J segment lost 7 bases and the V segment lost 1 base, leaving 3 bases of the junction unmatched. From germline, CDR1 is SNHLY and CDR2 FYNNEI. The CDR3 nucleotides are TGTGCCAGCAGTGAAGGACTAGCGCCTAACATTCAGTACTTC. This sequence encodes CASSEGLAPNIQYF.

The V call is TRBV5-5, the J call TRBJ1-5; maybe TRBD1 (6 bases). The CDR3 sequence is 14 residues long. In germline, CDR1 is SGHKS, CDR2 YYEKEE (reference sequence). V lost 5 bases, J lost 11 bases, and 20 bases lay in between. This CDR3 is CASSFDQGIRAQHF. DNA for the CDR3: TGTGCCAGCAGTTTCGATCAGGGGATCAGGGCCCAGCATTTT.

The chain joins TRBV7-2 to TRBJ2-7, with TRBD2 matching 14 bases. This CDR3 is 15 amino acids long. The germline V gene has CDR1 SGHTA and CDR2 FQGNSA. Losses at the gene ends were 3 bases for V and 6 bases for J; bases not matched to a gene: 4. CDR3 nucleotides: TGTGCCAGCAGCTTTCGGACTAGCGGGAGGCCCGAGCAGTACTTC. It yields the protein CASSFRTSGRPEQYF.

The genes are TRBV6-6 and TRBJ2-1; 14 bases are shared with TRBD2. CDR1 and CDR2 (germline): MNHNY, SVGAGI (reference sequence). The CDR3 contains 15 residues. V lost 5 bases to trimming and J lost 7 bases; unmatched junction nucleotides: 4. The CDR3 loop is CASSPRTSGRNEQFF. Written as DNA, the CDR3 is TGTGCCAGCAGTCCGCGGACTAGCGGGAGGAATGAGCAGTTCTTC.